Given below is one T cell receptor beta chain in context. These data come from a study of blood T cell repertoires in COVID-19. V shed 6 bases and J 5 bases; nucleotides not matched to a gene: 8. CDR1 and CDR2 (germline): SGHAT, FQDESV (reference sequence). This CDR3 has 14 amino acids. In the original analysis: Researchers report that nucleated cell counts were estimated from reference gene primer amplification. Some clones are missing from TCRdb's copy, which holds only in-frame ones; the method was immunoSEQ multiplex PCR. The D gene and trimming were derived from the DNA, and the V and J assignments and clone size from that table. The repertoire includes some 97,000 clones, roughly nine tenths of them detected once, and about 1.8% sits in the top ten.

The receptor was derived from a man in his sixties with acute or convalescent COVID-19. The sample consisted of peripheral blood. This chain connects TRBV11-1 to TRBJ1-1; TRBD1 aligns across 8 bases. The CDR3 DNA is TGTGCCAGCAGTTTCAGGGGGCTTGGAACTGAAGCTTTCTTT. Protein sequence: CASSFRGLGTEAFF.